The T cell receptor beta chain under discussion was sequenced for a study of T-cell reconstitution after alpha-beta-depleted transplantation in children. Construction of the TCRbeta library involved unique molecular identifiers. A single record per CDR3 protein comes from TCRdb applying MiXCR to the PCR reads. Of 500,000 or so distinct CDR3 sequences listed, 32% are singletons. This clonotype was seen only a few times. CDR3 size: 14 residues. J lost 3 bases, V lost 4 bases, and 5 bases had no gene match. Germline CDR1 reads SEHNR; CDR2 reads FQNEAQ (reference sequence). This clonotype originated in a human donor who donated a stem cell graft to a child with aplastic anemia. The sequences come from PBMCs from the stem cell graft donor, collected from the stem cell graft. The rearrangement uses TRBV7-9 and TRBJ1-2; 7 bases line up with TRBD1. The CDR3 reads CASSYPGGDYGYTF. The CDR3 nucleotides are TGTGCCAGCAGCTATCCAGGGGGAGACTATGGCTACACCTTC. Together with reference TRBV7-9 and TRBJ1-2, the CDR3 gives the full variable domain: DTGVSQNPRHKITKRGQNVTFRCDPISEHNRLYWYRQTLGQGPEFLTYFQNEAQLEKSRLLSDRFSAERPKGSFSTLEIQRTEQGDSAMYLCASSYPGGDYGYTFGSGTRLTVV.